This T cell receptor (beta chain) was found in a study of CXCR3-negative and CXCR3-positive naive CD8 T cells. The TRB cDNA libraries were prepared by 5' RACE with UMI labels. One entry per CDR3 protein, without DNA, is what TCRdb gives after re-calling the 5' RACE reads. This repertoire includes around 65,000 distinct CDR3 sequences. Study-wide findings and caveats: TRB CDR3s of CXCR3-positive naive cells were more hydrophobic than those of CXCR3-negative naive cells. Much lower diversity was found in memory CD8+ cells, while both naive subsets had comparably high diversity.

Turning to this clonotype: Its antigen remains unknown.

Germline V gives CDR1 SEHNR, CDR2 FQNEAQ (reference sequence). CDR3 length equals 14 residues. The specimen was naive CXCR3+ CD8+ T cells from blood. Subset of the sample: CD45RO-CCR7+CD27+CD95- naive CD8+ T cells expressing CXCR3 (TNR3+). The V call is TRBV7-9, the J call TRBJ2-7; absent DNA, TCRdb's TRBD1 call cannot be checked. The source is a human donor in good health. Some clones in this sample may be carry-over from other donors' samples. The chain's CDR3 is CASSFRDSSYEQYF. Full variable domain (missing parts from reference TRBV7-9 and TRBJ2-7): DTGVSQNPRHKITKRGQNVTFRCDPISEHNRLYWYRQTLGQGPEFLTYFQNEAQLEKSRLLSDRFSAERPKGSFSTLEIQRTEQGDSAMYLCASSFRDSSYEQYFGPGTRLTVT.